This T cell receptor (beta chain) was documented in a study of cytomegalovirus exposure and HLA in healthy donors. The PCR made use of 60 Vbeta and 13 Jbeta primers. The table came from immunoSEQ multiplex PCR; TCRdb's copy has only in-frame clones and leaves some out. The repertoire includes about 200,000 clones, approximately 80% of them detected once, and roughly 1.5% sits in the top ten. A single count supports this clone. Its antigen is not identified. The germline V gene has CDR1 SGHNT and CDR2 YYREEE (reference sequence). This CDR3 has 16 residues. The V gene end was trimmed by 0 bases and the J gene end by 0 bases; junction bases not matched to a gene: 3. Study outcomes and limitations: Common viral pathogens were later found to be apparently linked to several of the most significant clusters. A few V segments could not be told apart, such as TRBV6-2 and TRBV6-3, and were left out.

The chain combines TRBV5-4 with TRBJ1-1, with TRBD1 matching over 9 bases. Sequencing was carried out using PBMCs. This clonotype was obtained from a man aged 45-65 years in good health and CMV-seronegative. The CDR3 DNA reads TGTGCCAGCAGCTTGGTGGACAGGGGCATGAACACTGAAGCTTTCTTT. This codes for CASSLVDRGMNTEAFF.